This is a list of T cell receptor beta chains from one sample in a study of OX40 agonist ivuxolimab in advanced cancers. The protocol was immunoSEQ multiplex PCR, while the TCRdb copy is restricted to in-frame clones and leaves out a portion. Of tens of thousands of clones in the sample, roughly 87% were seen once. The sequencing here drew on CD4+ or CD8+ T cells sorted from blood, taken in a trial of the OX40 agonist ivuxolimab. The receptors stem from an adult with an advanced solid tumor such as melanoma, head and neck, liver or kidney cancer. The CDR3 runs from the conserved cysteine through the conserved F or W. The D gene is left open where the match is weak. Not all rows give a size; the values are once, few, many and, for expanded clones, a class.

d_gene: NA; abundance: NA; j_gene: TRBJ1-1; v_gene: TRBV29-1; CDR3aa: CSVVSGSSNTEAFF; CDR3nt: TGCAGCGTTGTTTCAGGATCCTCGAACACTGAAGCTTTCTTT
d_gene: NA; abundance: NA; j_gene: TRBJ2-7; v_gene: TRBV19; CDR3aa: CASSPSREGGGSSYEQYF; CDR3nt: TGTGCCAGTAGTCCAAGCCGCGAGGGCGGAGGGAGCTCCTACGAGCAGTACTTC
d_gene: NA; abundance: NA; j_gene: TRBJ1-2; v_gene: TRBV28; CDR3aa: CASSLMASNYGHTF; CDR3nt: TGTGCCAGCAGTTTAATGGCATCTAACTATGGCCACACCTTC
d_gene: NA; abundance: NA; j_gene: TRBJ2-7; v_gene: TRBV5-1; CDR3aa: CASSLTSGAREQYF; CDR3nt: TGCGCCAGCAGCTTGACCTCGGGGGCGCGCGAGCAGTACTTC
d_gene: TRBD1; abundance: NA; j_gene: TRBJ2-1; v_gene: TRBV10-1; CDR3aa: CASSLGTGVNEQFF; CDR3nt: TGCGCCAGCAGTCTTGGGACAGGGGTTAATGAGCAGTTCTTC
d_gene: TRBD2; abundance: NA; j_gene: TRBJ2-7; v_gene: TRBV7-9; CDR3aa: CASRPGGASGKYF; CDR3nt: TGTGCCAGCAGGCCGGGGGGGGCTAGCGGCAAATACTTC
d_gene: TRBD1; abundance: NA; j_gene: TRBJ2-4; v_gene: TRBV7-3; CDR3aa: CASSPGQVLAKNIQYF; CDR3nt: TGTGCCAGCAGCCCCGGACAGGTCCTAGCCAAAAACATTCAGTACTTC
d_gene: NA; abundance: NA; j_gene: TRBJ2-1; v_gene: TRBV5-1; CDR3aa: CASRVGGIPYNEQFF; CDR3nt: TGCGCCAGCCGTGTTGGGGGGATTCCCTACAATGAGCAGTTCTTC
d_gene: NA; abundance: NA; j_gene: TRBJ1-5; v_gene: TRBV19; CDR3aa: CASSNNPGSFNQPQHF; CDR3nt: TGTGCCAGTAGTAACAATCCAGGGTCTTTCAATCAGCCCCAGCATTTT
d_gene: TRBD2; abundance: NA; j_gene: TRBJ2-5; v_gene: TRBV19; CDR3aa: CASSIYPPTSGSQETQYF; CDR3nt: TGTGCCAGTAGTATTTACCCTCCGACTAGCGGGAGCCAAGAGACCCAGTACTTC
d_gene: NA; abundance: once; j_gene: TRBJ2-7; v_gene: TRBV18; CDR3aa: CASSPQGTYEQYF; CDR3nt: TGTGCCAGCTCACCTCAGGGAACCTACGAGCAGTACTTC
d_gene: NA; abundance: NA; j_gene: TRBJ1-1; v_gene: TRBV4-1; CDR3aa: CASSQAAENTEAFF; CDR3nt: TGCGCCAGCAGCCAAGCGGCGGAGAACACTGAAGCTTTCTTT
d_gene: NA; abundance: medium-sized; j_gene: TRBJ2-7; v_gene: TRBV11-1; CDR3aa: CASTDLGASIYEQYF; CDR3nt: TGTGCCAGCACCGATCTAGGGGCCTCTATCTACGAGCAGTACTTC
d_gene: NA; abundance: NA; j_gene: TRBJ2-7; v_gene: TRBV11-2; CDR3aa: CASSLDLVRGEQYF; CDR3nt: TGTGCCAGCAGCTTAGATTTGGTTAGAGGCGAGCAGTACTTC
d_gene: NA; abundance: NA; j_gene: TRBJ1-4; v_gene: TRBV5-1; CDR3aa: CASSFDATNEKLFF; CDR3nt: TGCGCCAGCAGCTTTGATGCAACTAATGAAAAACTGTTTTTT
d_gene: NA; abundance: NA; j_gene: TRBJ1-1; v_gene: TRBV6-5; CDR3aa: CASVSPRGIKTEAFF; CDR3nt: TGTGCCAGCGTCTCTCCTCGAGGGATTAAGACTGAAGCTTTCTTT
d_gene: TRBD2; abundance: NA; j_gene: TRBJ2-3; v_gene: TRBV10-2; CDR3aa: CASSPTSGRTDTQYF; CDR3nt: TGCGCCAGCAGCCCGACTAGCGGACGCACAGATACGCAGTATTTT
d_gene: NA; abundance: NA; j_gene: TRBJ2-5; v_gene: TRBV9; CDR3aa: CASSLRGTRGETQYF; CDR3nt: TGTGCCAGCAGCCTCCGGGGCACCCGTGGGGAGACCCAGTACTTC
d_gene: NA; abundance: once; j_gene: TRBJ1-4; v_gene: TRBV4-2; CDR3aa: CASSVGGSTNEKLFF; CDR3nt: TGTGCCAGCAGCGTCGGGGGATCAACTAATGAAAAACTGTTTTTT
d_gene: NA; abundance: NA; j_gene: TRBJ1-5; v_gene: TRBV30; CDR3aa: CAWSPEGNQPQHF; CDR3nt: TGTGCCTGGAGTCCAGAGGGCAATCAGCCCCAGCATTTT
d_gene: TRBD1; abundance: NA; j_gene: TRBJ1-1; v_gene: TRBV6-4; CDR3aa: CARVTGANTEAFF; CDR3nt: TGTGCCAGGGTGACAGGGGCGAACACTGAAGCTTTCTTT
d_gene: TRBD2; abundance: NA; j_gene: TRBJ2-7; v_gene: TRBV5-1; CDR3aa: CASSLAGGPLNEQYF; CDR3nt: TGCGCCAGCAGCTTGGCGGGAGGCCCCCTTAACGAGCAGTACTTC